The clone carrying this T cell receptor (beta chain) was seen a handful of times. The sample is drawn from a study of blood T cell repertoires in COVID-19. Across the study: PBMCs, B-cell-depleted T cells, or T cells were the source of the cDNA or gDNA that made up the material.

The junction had 8 bases not matched to a gene; V was cut back by 4 bases and J by 0 bases. The V gene's germline CDR1 is SGHNT and CDR2 YYREEE (reference sequence). The CDR3 is 17 residues long. Measured with immunoSEQ multiplex PCR; TCRdb has only the in-frame clones, and not every one. The repertoire consists of some 29,000 clones, with roughly 80% occurring once and the leading ten covering over 30%. The chain joins TRBV5-4 to TRBJ2-3; 10 bases agree with TRBD2. The receptor was derived from a man in his 70s with acute or convalescent COVID-19. The sequencing sample was made of peripheral blood. CDR3 amino acids: CASSPLSGGGSTDTQYF. CDR3 bases: TGTGCCAGCAGCCCACTCAGCGGGGGGGGGAGCACAGATACGCAGTATTTT. Full variable domain (remainder filled in from reference TRBV5-4 and TRBJ2-3): ETGVTQSPTHLIKTRGQQVTLRCSSQSGHNTVSWYQQALGQGPQFIFQYYREEENGRGNFPPRFSGLQFPNYSSELNVNALELDDSALYLCASSPLSGGGSTDTQYFGPGTRLTVL.